This T cell receptor beta chain was recorded in a study of shared clonotypes between healthy human individuals. V trimming: 5 bases; J trimming: 4 bases; junction bases outside the gene matches: 6. Germline V gene data show CDR1 as SGHAT and CDR2 as FQNNGV. The CDR3 runs 16 residues. Assay: immunoSEQ multiplex PCR; the TCRdb copy retains only in-frame clones and omits some. The repertoire holds millions of clones, with just over 90% as singletons. This sequence joins TRBV11-2 and TRBJ2-2; TRBD1 matches at 11 bases. Sequences were obtained from naive CD4+ T cells sorted from blood. Subset reported: CD45RA+ positively selected. The TCR was taken from a man aged 18 to 29 in good health. CDR3 protein: CASSRVGTGGTGELFF. The CDR3 nucleotides are TGTGCCAGCAGCCGAGTTGGGACAGGGGGCACCGGGGAGCTGTTTTTT.